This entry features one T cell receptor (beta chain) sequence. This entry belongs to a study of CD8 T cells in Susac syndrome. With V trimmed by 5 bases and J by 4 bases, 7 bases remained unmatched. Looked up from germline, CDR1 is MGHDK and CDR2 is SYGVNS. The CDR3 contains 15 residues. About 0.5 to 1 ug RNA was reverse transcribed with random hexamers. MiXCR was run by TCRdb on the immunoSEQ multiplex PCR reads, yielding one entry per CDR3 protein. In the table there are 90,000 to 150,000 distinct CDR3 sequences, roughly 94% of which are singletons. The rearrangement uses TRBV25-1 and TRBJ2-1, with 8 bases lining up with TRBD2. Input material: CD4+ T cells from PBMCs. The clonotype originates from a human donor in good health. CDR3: CASSWSTSGYNEQFF. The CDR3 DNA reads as TGTGCCAGCAGTTGGAGTACTAGCGGTTACAATGAGCAGTTCTTC.